A single sample is the source of the 9 T cell receptor beta chains below, sequenced in a study of vaccination and CD4 T cells after COVID-19. Via MiXCR, TCRdb re-called the PCR reads, giving one row per CDR3 protein. The top ten hold about 5.3% of the sample, which has 30,000 to 40,000 distinct CDR3 sequences, approximately 40% seen once. This sample's time point: late sampling 161 to 241 days after vaccination in a few convalescent patients. The sequencing here drew on CD4+ T cells from blood, taken about 7 months after SARS-CoV-2 vaccination. These receptors all stem from a human donor who had recovered from COVID-19.

The chain carries TRBV20-1 and TRBJ1-4, with a tentative D call TRBD1 (6 bases). Trimming took off 5 bases at V and 8 bases at J, with 21 bases between the two ends. The CDR3 contains 15 residues. Germline V gene lookup returns CDR1 DFQATT and CDR2 SNEGSKA (reference sequence). The CDR3 is CSALPLVEGEEKLFF. In DNA form, the CDR3 reads TGCAGTGCTCTCCCCTTGGTGGAGGGGGAGGAAAAACTGTTTTTT.

This clonotype has just a few counts. J is TRBJ1-2 and V is TRBV14; 7 bases are a match to TRBD1. The germline V gene encodes CDR1 SGHDN and CDR2 FVKESK. The CDR3 length is 13 residues. Germline trimming cut 8 bases from V and 0 bases from J; bases unmatched to any gene: 3. CDR3 amino acids: CASGQDPNYGYTF. Here the CDR3 DNA reads TGTGCCAGCGGACAGGATCCTAACTATGGCTACACCTTC.

This clonotype came up a few times. The rearrangement uses TRBV7-6 and TRBJ2-1, with a tentative D call TRBD2 (6 bases). Germline CDR1 and CDR2: SGHVS and FNYEAQ. Trimming took off 1 base at V and 5 bases at J, with 18 bases between the two ends. The CDR3 has 17 amino acids. The CDR3 sequence is CASSLDFGGSSNNEQFF. CDR3 coding DNA: TGTGCCAGCAGCTTAGACTTTGGAGGGAGTAGCAACAATGAGCAGTTCTTC.

This clonotype was observed many times. V usage is TRBV6-1 and J usage is TRBJ1-5, with D possibly being TRBD1 (6 bases). Germline V gene sequence: CDR1 MNHNS, CDR2 SASEGT. V was pared by 5 bases and J by 5 bases, with 13 bases between. This CDR3 region has 14 residues. CDR3 sequence reads: CASSKTGTHQPQHF. The CDR3 DNA reads as TGTGCCAGCAGTAAGACAGGAACTCATCAGCCCCAGCATTTT.

The chain employs TRBV6-1 and TRBJ2-7; 7 nucleotides agree with TRBD2. In germline, CDR1 is MNHNS, CDR2 SASEGT. The V and J ends lost 6 bases and 3 bases, in that order; junction bases with no gene match: 2. The CDR3 spans 12 residues. CDR3 loop: CASRERDYEQYF. Here the CDR3 DNA reads TGTGCCAGCAGGGAGCGGGACTACGAGCAGTACTTC.

The chain carries TRBV18 and TRBJ1-6; D is undetermined. CDR3 length equals 13 residues. Trimming cost V 2 bases and J 13 bases, with 12 bases left between them. Germline lookup yields CDR1 KGHSH and CDR2 LQKENI. The CDR3: CASSPDGRVPLHF. CDR3 bases: TGTGCCAGCTCACCAGACGGCCGAGTCCCCCTCCACTTT.

The V call is TRBV28, the J call TRBJ2-7, with D maybe TRBD1 (6 bases). Looked up from germline, CDR1 is MDHEN and CDR2 is SYDVKM. Trimming left V 5 bases short and J 3 bases short, with 17 bases between. CDR3 length equals 15 residues. CDR3 amino acids: CASSLPSTGHYEQYF. The CDR3 DNA is TGTGCCAGCAGTCTCCCGTCGACAGGCCACTACGAGCAGTACTTC. Full variable domain (outside the CDR3, taken from reference TRBV28 and TRBJ2-7): DVKVTQSSRYLVKRTGEKVFLECVQDMDHENMFWYRQDPGLGLRLIYFSYDVKMKEKGDIPEGYSVSREKKERFSLILESASTNQTSMYLCASSLPSTGHYEQYFGPGTRLTVT.

This clonotype was found a few times. The V gene is TRBV7-2, the J gene TRBJ1-2, with TRBD1 identical over 10 bases. Germline V CDR1 and CDR2: SGHTA, FQGNSA. This CDR3 spans 16 amino acids. V lost 4 bases and J lost 8; bases outside the gene matches: 13. The CDR3: CASSWPGTGDPLGYTF. CDR3 DNA: TGTGCCAGCAGCTGGCCCGGGACAGGGGACCCCCTCGGCTACACCTTC. The full variable domain, with the rest looked up from reference TRBV7-2 and TRBJ1-2, is GAGVSQSPSNKVTEKGKDVELRCDPISGHTALYWYRQSLGQGLEFLIYFQGNSAPDKSGLPSDRFSAERTGGSVSTLTIQRTQQEDSAVYLCASSWPGTGDPLGYTFGSGTRLTVV.

This rearrangement joins TRBV28 to TRBJ2-7, with D possibly TRBD2 on 6 matching bases. CDR1 and CDR2 from the germline V gene are MDHEN and SYDVKM. The V end was cut by 7 bases, the J end by 2 bases, with 12 bases between. This CDR3 contains 13 residues. The CDR3 reads CASKRDLPYEQYF. CDR3 nucleotides: TGTGCCAGCAAAAGGGACTTGCCCTACGAGCAGTACTTC.